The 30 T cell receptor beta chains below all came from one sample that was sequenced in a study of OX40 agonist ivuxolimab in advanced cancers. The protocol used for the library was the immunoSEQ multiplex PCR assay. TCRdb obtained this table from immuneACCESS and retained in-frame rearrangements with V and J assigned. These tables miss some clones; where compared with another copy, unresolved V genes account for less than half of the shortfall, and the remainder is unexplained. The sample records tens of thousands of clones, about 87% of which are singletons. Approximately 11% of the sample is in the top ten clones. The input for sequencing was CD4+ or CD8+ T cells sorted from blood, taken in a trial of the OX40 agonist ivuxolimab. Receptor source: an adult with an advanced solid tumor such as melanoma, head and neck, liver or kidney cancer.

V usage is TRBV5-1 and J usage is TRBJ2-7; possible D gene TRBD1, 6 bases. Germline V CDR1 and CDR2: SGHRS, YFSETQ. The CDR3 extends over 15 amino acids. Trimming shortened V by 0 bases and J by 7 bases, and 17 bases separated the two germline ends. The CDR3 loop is CASSLVAQGSREQYF. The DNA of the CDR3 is TGCGCCAGCAGCTTGGTGGCACAGGGATCTCGAGAGCAGTACTTC. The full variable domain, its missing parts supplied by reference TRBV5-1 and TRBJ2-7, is KAGVTQTPRYLIKTRGQQVTLSCSPISGHRSVSWYQQTPGQGLQFLFEYFSETQRNKGNFPGRFSGRQFSNSRSEMNVSTLELGDSALYLCASSLVAQGSREQYFGPGTRLTVT.

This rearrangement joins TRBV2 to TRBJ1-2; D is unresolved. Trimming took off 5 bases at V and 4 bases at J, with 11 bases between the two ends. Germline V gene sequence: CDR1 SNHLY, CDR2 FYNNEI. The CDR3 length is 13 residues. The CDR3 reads CASSSGSVYGYTF. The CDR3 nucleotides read TGTGCCAGCAGTTCCGGCTCAGTCTATGGCTACACCTTC.

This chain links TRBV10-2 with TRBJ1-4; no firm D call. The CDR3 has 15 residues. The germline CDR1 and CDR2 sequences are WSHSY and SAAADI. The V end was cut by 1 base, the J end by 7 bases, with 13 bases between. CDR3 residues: CASSELVVFGEKLFF. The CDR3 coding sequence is TGCGCCAGCAGTGAGTTGGTTGTTTTTGGTGAAAAACTGTTTTTT.

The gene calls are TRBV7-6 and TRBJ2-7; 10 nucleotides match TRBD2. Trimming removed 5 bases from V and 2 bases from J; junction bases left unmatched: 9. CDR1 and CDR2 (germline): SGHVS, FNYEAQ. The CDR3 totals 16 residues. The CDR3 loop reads CASSLELAGSTYEQYF. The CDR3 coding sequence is TGTGCCAGCAGCCTCGAACTAGCGGGATCGACCTACGAGCAGTACTTC. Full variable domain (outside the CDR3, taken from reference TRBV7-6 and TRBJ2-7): GAGVSQSPRYKVTKRGQDVALRCDPISGHVSLYWYRQALGQGPEFLTYFNYEAQQDKSGLPNDRFSAERPEGSISTLTIQRTEQRDSAMYRCASSLELAGSTYEQYFGPGTRLTVT.

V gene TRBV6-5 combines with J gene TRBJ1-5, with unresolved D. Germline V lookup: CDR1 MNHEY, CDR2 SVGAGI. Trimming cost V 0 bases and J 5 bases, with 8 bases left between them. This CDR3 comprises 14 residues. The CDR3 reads CASSYSGLDQPQHF. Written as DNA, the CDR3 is TGTGCCAGCAGTTACTCCGGGCTTGATCAGCCCCAGCATTTT.

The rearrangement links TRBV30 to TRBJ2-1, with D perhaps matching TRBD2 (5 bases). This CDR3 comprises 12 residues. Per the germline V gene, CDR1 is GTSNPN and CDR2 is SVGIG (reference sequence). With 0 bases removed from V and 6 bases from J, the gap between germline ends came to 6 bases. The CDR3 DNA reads TGTGCCTGGAGTGTTGAGGGCAATGAGCAGTTCTTC. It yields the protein CAWSVEGNEQFF.

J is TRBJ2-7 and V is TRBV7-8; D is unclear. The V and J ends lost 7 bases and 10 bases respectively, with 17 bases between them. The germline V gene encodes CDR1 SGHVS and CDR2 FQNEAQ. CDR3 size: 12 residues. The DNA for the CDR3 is TGTGCCAGCACCGACCCTTACTCCCCCCAGTACTTC. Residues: CASTDPYSPQYF.

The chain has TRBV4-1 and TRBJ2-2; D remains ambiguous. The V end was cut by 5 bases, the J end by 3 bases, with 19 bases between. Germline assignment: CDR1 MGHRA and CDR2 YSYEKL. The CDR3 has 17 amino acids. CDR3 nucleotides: TGCGCCAGCAGCTCAGAATTTAGGGTAACGCACACCGGGGAGCTGTTTTTT. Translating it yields CASSSEFRVTHTGELFF.

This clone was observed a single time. CDR3 bases: TGTGCCAGCAGTTTAGCCGTGCAGGAGGGTCCCTCGTACGAGCAGTACTTC. Translating gives CASSLAVQEGPSYEQYF. The J gene is TRBJ2-7, the V gene TRBV27; D is possibly TRBD2 (6 bases). The V end was cut by 2 bases, the J end by 4 bases, with 21 bases between. Germline CDR1 is MNHEY and CDR2 is SMNVEV (reference sequence). This CDR3 comprises 17 residues.

This chain's CDR3 is CASSLGAAYEQYF. The CDR3 DNA reads as TGTGCCAGCAGTTTGGGGGCTGCCTACGAGCAGTACTTC. The rearrangement uses TRBV27 and TRBJ2-7; D possibly corresponds to TRBD1 (6 bases). V was trimmed by 3 bases and J by 2 bases, leaving 8 bases between them. Per the germline V gene, CDR1 is MNHEY and CDR2 is SMNVEV (reference sequence). The CDR3 length is 13 residues.

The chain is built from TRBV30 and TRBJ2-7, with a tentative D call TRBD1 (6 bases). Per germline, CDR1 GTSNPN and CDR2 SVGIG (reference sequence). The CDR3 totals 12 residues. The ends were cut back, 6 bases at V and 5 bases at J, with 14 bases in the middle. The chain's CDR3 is CACPGQRNEQYF. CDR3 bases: TGTGCCTGTCCGGGACAAAGAAACGAGCAGTACTTC.

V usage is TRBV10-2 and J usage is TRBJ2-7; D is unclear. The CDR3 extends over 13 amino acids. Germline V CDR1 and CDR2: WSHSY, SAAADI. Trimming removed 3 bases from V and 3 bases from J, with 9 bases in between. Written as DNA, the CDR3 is TGCGCCAGCAGTGAAGCCCCGGGCTACGAGCAGTACTTC. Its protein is CASSEAPGYEQYF.

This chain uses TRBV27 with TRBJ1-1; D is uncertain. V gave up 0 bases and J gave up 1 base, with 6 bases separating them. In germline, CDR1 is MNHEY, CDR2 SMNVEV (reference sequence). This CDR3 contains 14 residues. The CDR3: CASSLSPGNTEAFF. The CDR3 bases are TGTGCCAGCAGTTTATCACCGGGGAACACTGAAGCTTTCTTT.

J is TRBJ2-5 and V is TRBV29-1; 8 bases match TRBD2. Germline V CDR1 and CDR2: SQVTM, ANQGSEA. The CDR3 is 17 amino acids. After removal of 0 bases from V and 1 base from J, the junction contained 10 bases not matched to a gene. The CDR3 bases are TGCAGCGTTGAAGATGAAAGTAGGCTAGCGGGCCAAGAGACCCAGTACTTC. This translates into CSVEDESRLAGQETQYF.

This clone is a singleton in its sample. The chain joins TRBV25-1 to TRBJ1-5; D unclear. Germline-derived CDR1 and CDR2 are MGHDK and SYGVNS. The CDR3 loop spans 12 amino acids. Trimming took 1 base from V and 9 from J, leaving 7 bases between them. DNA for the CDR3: TGTGCCAGCAGTGAATGGGCCCGGCCCCAGCATTTT. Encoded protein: CASSEWARPQHF.

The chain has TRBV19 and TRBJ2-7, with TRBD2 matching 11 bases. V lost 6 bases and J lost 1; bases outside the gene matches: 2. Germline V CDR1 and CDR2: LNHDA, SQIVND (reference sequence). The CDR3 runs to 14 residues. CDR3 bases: TGTGCCAGTAGCTTAGCGGGAGGGTCCTACGAGCAGTACTTC. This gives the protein CASSLAGGSYEQYF.

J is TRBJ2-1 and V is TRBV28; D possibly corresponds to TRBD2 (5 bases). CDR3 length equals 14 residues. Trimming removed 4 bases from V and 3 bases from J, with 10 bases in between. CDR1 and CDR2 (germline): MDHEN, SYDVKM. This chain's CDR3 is CASSSGRDYNEQFF. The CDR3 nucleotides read TGTGCCAGCAGTTCAGGACGGGACTACAATGAGCAGTTCTTC.

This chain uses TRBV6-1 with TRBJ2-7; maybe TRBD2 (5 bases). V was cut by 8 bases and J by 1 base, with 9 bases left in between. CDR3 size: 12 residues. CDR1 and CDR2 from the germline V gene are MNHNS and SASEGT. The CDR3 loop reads CASAGGSYEQYF. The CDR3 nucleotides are TGTGCCAGCGCGGGCGGGTCCTACGAGCAGTACTTC.

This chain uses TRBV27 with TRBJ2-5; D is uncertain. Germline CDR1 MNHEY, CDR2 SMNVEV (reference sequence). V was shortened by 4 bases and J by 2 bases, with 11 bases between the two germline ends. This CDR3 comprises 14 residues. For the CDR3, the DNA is TGTGCCAGCAGTTCAGCGCCTCTACAAGAGACCCAGTACTTC. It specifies CASSSAPLQETQYF.

This CDR3 reads CASSDLLGMRELFF. CDR3 nucleotides: TGTGCCAGCAGTGATCTCCTGGGTATGCGGGAGCTGTTTTTT. The chain uses TRBV2 and TRBJ2-2, with D unresolved. This CDR3 region has 14 residues. Germline loops: CDR1 SNHLY, CDR2 FYNNEI. Trimming removed 3 bases from V and 9 bases from J, with 14 bases in between.

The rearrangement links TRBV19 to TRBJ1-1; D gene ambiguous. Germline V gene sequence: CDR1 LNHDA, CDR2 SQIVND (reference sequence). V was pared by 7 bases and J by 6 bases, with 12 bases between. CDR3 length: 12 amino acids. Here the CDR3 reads CASTLSGAEAFF. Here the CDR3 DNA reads TGTGCCAGTACTTTATCAGGAGCTGAAGCTTTCTTT.

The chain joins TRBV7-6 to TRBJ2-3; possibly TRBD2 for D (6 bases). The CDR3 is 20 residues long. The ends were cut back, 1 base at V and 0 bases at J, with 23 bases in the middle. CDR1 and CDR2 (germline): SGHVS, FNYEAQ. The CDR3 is CASSLEIGLPRTSSTDTQYF. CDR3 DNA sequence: TGTGCCAGCAGCTTAGAGATAGGACTACCCCGGACCTCTAGCACAGATACGCAGTATTTT.

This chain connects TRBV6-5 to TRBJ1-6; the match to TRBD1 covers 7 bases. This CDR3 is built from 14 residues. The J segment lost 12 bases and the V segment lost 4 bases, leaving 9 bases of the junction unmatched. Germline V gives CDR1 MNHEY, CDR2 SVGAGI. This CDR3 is CASSSGQLLLPLHF. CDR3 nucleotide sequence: TGTGCCAGCAGTTCGGGACAGCTACTCCTACCCCTCCACTTT.

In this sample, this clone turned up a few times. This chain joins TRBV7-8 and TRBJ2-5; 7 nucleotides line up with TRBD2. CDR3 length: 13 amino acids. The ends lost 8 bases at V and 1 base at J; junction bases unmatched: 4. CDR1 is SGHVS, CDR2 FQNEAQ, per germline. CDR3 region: CASFSGLQETQYF. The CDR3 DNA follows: TGTGCCAGCTTTAGCGGGCTCCAAGAGACCCAGTACTTC.

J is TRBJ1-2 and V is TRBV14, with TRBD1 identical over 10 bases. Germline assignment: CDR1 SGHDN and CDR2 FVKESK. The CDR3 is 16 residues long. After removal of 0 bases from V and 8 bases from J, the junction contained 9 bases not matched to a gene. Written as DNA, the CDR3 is TGTGCCAGCAGCCAAGATCCTAGACAGGGGGCTTGGGGCTACACCTTC. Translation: CASSQDPRQGAWGYTF.

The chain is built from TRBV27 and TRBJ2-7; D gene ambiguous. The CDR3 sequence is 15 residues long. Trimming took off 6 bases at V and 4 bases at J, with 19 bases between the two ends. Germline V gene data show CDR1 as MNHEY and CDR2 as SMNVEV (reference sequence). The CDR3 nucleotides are TGTGCCAGCAGATACGCGATGGTCGGCCGTTACGAGCAGTACTTC. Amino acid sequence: CASRYAMVGRYEQYF.

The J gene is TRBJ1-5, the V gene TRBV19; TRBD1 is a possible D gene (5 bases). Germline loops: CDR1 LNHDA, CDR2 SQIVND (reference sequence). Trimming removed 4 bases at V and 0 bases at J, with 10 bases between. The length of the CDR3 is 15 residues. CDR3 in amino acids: CASSTGPYSNQPQHF. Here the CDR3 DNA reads TGTGCCAGTAGTACGGGACCATATAGCAATCAGCCCCAGCATTTT.

The CDR3 is CASSLDSASTDTQYF. The CDR3 coding sequence is TGTGCCAGCAGTTTAGACAGCGCTAGCACAGATACGCAGTATTTT. The rearrangement links TRBV28 to TRBJ2-3; D possibly corresponds to TRBD1 (5 bases). This CDR3 has 15 residues. The ends were cut back, 2 bases at V and 0 bases at J, with 9 bases in the middle. The germline V gene encodes CDR1 MDHEN and CDR2 SYDVKM.

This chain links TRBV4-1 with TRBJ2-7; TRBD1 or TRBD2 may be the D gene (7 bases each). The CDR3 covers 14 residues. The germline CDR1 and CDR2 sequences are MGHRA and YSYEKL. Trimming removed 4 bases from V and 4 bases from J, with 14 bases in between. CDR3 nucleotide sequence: TGCGCCAGCAGCCTGGGAGGGGGCAAGTACGAGCAGTACTTC. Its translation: CASSLGGGKYEQYF.

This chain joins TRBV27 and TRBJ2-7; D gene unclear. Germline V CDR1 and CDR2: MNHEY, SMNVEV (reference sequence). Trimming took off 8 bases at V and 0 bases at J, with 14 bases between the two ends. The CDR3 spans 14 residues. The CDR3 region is CASGNAGASYEQYF. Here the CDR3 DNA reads TGTGCCAGCGGGAATGCAGGAGCCTCCTACGAGCAGTACTTC.